These 8 T cell receptor beta chains were sequenced from one sample in a study of T cell repertoires in cytomegalovirus infection (dated 2019 in TCRdb). These reads were obtained on an Illumina HiSeq 1500. The public reads were run again by TCRdb, first through fastp at Q25 and then through MiXCR, and only productive beta chains were kept. Rows are combined by CDR3 protein, so each entry shows the most common genes and DNA. A total of about 920,000 distinct CDR3 sequences appear in this sample, around 32% of them only once. 13% of the sample is in the top ten clones. Read against the paper, the sample's treatment or condition label means: in vitro stimulation with specific CMV peptide epitopes to enrich CMV-specific T cells. These TCRs' antigens remain unknown. The source material was cultured CD8+ T cells from PBMCs, sampled from culture after CMV antigen stimulation. The receptors stem from a human donor in good health (CMV status not recorded). Some clones in this sample may be carry-over from other donors' samples.

The chain is built from TRBV7-4 and TRBJ1-2, with a weak D call TRBD1 (6 bases). Germline assignment: CDR1 SGHVT and CDR2 SQSDAQ. This CDR3 has 14 amino acids. The V gene lost 1 base and the J gene lost 6 bases, with 12 bases spanning the gap. The CDR3 is CASSLGDRKDGYTF. The CDR3 DNA is TGTGCCAGCAGCTTAGGTGACAGGAAAGATGGCTACACCTTC. The variable domain in full, with the rest retrieved from reference TRBV7-4 and TRBJ1-2, is GAGVSQSPRYKVAKRGRDVALRCDSISGHVTLYWYRQTLGQGSEVLTYSQSDAQRDKSGRPSGRFSAERPERSVSTLKIQRTEQGDSAVYLCASSLGDRKDGYTFGSGTRLTVV.

This clonotype was seen a single time. The chain combines TRBV19 with TRBJ2-5; D is undetermined. CDR1 LNHDA and CDR2 SQIVND come from the germline V gene (reference sequence). Trimming stripped 5 bases from V and 9 bases from J, with 16 bases between. The CDR3 is 13 residues long. This CDR3 reads CASSDRARDAQYF. Here the CDR3 DNA reads TGTGCCAGTAGTGACCGGGCTAGGGATGCCCAGTACTTC.

This clonotype has more than one count but fewer than ten. The chain recombines TRBV4-2 with TRBJ1-1; D is uncertain. V was shortened by 2 bases and J by 3 bases, with 16 bases between the two germline ends. The CDR3 loop spans 16 amino acids. Germline V gives CDR1 LGHNA, CDR2 YNFKEQ. CDR3 region: CASSQSPLGRDTEAFF. The CDR3 region has the DNA TGTGCCAGCAGCCAATCCCCACTCGGGAGGGACACTGAAGCTTTCTTT.

This clonotype has only a few counts. The DNA of the CDR3 is TGTGCCAGCAGCCAAGGAAACCTACCCCTCCACTTT. It codes for CASSQGNLPLHF. The chain links TRBV3-1 to TRBJ1-6, with D hard to call. V lost 1 base to trimming and J lost 12 bases, with 7 bases between them. From germline, CDR1 is LGHDT and CDR2 YNNKEL (reference sequence). The CDR3 extends over 12 amino acids.

This clonotype was recorded once. Possible read error: a much larger clone is one base away. The chain uses TRBV7-6 and TRBJ1-5, with TRBD1 as a possible D gene (6 bases). Per the germline V gene, CDR1 is SGHVS and CDR2 is FNYEAQ. V lost 7 bases, J lost 1 base, and 8 bases lay in between. CDR3 size: 13 residues. CDR3 coding DNA: TGTGCCAGCAACACAGGGAGCAATCAGCCCCAGCATTTT. This translates into CASNTGSNQPQHF.

V gene TRBV5-6 combines with J gene TRBJ2-3; D remains ambiguous. The CDR3 sequence is 12 residues long. The germline V gene encodes CDR1 SGHDT and CDR2 YYEEEE. Trimming took off 3 bases at V and 11 bases at J, with 13 bases between the two ends. The CDR3 spells CASSSGRILQYF. CDR3 coding DNA: TGTGCCAGCAGCTCAGGACGTATTTTGCAGTATTTT.

The gene calls are TRBV7-9 and TRBJ2-1; the match to TRBD2 covers 9 bases. Trimming at V came to 2 bases and at J to 6 bases, leaving 8 bases not matched to a gene. This CDR3 spans 16 amino acids. Germline loops: CDR1 SEHNR, CDR2 FQNEAQ (reference sequence). CDR3 sequence (DNA): TGTGCCAGCAGCTTATCCTCGGGCGGGGGGGCCAATGAGCAGTTCTTC. Its translation is CASSLSSGGGANEQFF. The full variable domain, with the rest looked up from reference TRBV7-9 and TRBJ2-1, is DTGVSQNPRHKITKRGQNVTFRCDPISEHNRLYWYRQTLGQGPEFLTYFQNEAQLEKSRLLSDRFSAERPKGSFSTLEIQRTEQGDSAMYLCASSLSSGGGANEQFFGPGTRLTVL.

This clonotype came up many times. The chain links TRBV4-1 to TRBJ2-1; no clear D gene. This CDR3 region has 15 residues. The V end was cut by 0 bases, the J end by 0 bases, with 6 bases between. CDR1 is MGHRA and CDR2 is YSYEKL in the germline V gene. In nucleotides, the CDR3 is TGCGCCAGCAGCCAAGAAAGGGACTCCTACAATGAGCAGTTCTTC. Its translation is CASSQERDSYNEQFF.